This TCR beta chain originates from a study of glioma-infiltrating T cells. Amplification of TCR alpha and beta CDR3 regions from RNA used iRepertoire nested multiplex PCR. One-step reverse transcription and amplification started from approximately 100-400 ng of tissue mRNA or PBMC total RNA. TCRdb analysed the multiplex PCR reads with MiXCR anew, one entry per CDR3 protein. This sample carries about 180,000 distinct CDR3 sequences, approximately 40% of them seen once, and the ten largest clones take roughly 5.2%. In the case of this clonotype: The antigen remains undetermined. A much larger clone is a single base away; this may be a read error.

Study-wide results and caveats: Gliomas, especially low-grade, showed above-expected tissue-blood divergence; non-neoplastic patients showed below.

CDR3 size: 14 residues. Germline CDR1 DFQATT, CDR2 SNEGSKA (reference sequence). V lost 8 bases, J lost 2 bases, and 7 bases stayed unmatched. The sequence came from a human donor with low-grade glioma or glioblastoma, undergoing nonglioma brain surgery, or in good health (not recorded which). The gene calls are TRBV20-1 and TRBJ2-7; 12 nucleotides align to TRBD2. The specimen was glioma tissue, nonneoplastic brain tissue, or PBMCs (not recorded which). Written as DNA, the CDR3 is TGCAGTTCTTATTCTAGCGGGAGGGCCTACGAGCAGTACTTC. Its translation: CSSYSSGRAYEQYF.